This TCR beta chain is from a study of STAT5B mutations in CD4+ large granular lymphocyte leukemia. Study-wide points: Patient CD4-sorted repertoires looked more clonal than healthy CD4+ repertoires, even without putative leukemic clones. Top patient clones used TRBV06 genes more often: 8/27 versus 2/35 in controls. Approximately 25% of private leukemic clonotypes occurred rarely in other patients' non-leukemic repertoires.

Germline CDR1 and CDR2: SGHVS and FQNEAQ. V was cut by 5 bases and J by 1 base, with 15 bases left in between. The CDR3 runs to 17 residues. Comment on this clone: As yet, its antigen is unknown.

The assay was run at survey level. The data were produced by immunoSEQ multiplex PCR, yet TCRdb's version contains in-frame clones alone and is incomplete. The table records tens of thousands of clones, 70% to 85% of them present only once. The receptor was derived from a human donor in good health. The sample consisted of CD4+ T cells from blood buffy coats. V and J are TRBV7-8 and TRBJ2-6; D is unresolved. CDR3 region: CASSKGITVSGANVLTF. The CDR3 bases are TGTGCCAGCAGCAAAGGGATTACGGTTTCTGGGGCCAACGTCCTGACTTTC.